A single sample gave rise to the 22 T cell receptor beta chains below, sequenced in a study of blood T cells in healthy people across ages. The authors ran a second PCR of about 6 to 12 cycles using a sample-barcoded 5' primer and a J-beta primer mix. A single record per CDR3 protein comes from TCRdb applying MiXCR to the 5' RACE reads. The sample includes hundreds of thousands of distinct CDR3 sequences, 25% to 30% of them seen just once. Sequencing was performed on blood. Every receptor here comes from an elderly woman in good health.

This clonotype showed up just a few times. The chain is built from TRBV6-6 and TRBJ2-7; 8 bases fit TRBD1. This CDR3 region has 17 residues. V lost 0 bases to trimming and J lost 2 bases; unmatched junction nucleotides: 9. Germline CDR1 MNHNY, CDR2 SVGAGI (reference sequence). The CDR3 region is CASSYSNWQGAPYEQYF. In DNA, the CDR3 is TGTGCCAGCAGTTACTCGAATTGGCAGGGGGCGCCCTACGAGCAGTACTTC.

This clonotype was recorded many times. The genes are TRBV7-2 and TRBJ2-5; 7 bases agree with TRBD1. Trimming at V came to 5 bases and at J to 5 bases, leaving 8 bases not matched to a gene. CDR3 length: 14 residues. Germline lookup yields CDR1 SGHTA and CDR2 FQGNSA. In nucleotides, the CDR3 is TGTGCCAGCAGCCAAGACAGGGTATGGGAGACCCAGTACTTC. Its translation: CASSQDRVWETQYF. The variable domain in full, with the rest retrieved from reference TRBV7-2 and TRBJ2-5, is GAGVSQSPSNKVTEKGKDVELRCDPISGHTALYWYRQSLGQGLEFLIYFQGNSAPDKSGLPSDRFSAERTGGSVSTLTIQRTQQEDSAVYLCASSQDRVWETQYFGPGTRLLVL.

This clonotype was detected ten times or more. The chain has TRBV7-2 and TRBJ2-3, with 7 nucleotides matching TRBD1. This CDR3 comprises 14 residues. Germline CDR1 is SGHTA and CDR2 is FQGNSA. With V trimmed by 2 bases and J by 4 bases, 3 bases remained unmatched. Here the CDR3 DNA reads TGTGCCAGCAGCTTATCAAGGGGGCCAGATACGCAGTATTTT. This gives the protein CASSLSRGPDTQYF.

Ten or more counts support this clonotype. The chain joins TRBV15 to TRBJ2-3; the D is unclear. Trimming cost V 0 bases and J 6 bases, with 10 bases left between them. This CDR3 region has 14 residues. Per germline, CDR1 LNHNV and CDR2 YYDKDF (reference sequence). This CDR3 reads CATSREKGWDTQYF. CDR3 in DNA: TGTGCCACCAGCAGAGAAAAGGGCTGGGATACGCAGTATTTT.

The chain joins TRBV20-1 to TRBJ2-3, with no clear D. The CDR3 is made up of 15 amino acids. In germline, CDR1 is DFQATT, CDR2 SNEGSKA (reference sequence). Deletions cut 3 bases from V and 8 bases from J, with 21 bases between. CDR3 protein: CSARAWSEAAGTQYF. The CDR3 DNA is TGCAGTGCTAGGGCGTGGAGCGAGGCCGCAGGTACGCAGTATTTT.

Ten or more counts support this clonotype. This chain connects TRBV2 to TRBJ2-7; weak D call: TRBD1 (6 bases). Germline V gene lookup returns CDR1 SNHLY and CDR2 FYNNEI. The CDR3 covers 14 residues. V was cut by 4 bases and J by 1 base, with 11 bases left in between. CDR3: CASSAGTKSYEQYF. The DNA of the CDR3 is TGTGCCAGCAGTGCCGGGACAAAATCCTACGAGCAGTACTTC.

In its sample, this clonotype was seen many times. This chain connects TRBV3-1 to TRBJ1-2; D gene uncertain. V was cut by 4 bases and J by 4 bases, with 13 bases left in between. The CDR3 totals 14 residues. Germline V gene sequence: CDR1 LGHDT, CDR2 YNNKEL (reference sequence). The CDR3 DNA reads TGTGCCAGCAGCCTGCAGGCGGGTGGCTATGGCTACACCTTC. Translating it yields CASSLQAGGYGYTF.

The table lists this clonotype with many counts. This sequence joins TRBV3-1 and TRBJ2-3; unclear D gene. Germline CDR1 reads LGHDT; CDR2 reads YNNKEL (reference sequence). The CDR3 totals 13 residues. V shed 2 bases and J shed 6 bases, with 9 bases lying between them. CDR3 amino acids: CASSQTEADTQYF. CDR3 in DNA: TGTGCCAGCAGCCAAACAGAAGCGGATACGCAGTATTTT.

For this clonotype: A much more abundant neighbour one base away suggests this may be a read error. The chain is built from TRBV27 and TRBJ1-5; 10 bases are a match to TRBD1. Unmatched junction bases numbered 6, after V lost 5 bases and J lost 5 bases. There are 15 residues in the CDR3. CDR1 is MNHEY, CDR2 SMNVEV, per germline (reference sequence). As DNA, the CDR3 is TGTGCCAGCAGTCTCCTGACAGGGGGCGATCAGCCCCAGCATTTT. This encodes CASSLLTGGDQPQHF.

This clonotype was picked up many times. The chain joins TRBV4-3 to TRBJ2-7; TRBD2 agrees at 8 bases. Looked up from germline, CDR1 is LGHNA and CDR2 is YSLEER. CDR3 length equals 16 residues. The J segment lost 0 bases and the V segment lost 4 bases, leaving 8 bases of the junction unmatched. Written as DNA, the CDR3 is TGCGCCAGCAGCCCTTCCGCCAGCGGGGGCTCCTACGAGCAGTACTTC. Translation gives CASSPSASGGSYEQYF.

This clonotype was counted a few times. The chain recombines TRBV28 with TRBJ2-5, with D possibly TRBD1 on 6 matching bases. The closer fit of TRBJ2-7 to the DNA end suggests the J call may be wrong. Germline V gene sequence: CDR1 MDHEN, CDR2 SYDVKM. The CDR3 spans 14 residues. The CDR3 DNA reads TGTGCCAGCAGTTTAGGTAATAGGGGGTCCGAGCAGTACTTC. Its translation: CASSLGNRGSEQYF.

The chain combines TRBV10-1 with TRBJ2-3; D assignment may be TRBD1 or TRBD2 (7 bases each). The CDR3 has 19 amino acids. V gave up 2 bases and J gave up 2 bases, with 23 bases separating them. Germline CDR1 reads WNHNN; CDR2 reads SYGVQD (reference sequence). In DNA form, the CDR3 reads TGCGCCAGCAGTGAGAGACTTTGGCTCAGGGGGGGAGACACAGATACGCAGTATTTT. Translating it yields CASSERLWLRGGDTDTQYF.

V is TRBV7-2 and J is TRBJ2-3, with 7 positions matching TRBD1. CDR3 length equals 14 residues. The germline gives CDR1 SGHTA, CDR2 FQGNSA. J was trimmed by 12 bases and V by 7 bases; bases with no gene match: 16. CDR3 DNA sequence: TGTGCCAGCACCCCGGGACAGAGGAAGTTGGTACAGTATTTT. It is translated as CASTPGQRKLVQYF.

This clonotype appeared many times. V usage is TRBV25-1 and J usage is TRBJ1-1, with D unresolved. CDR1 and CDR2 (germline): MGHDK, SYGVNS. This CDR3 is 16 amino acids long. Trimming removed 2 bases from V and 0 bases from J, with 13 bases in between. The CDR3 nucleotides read TGTGCCAGCAGTGAACAGAGCGACACGTTGAACACTGAAGCTTTCTTT. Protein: CASSEQSDTLNTEAFF.

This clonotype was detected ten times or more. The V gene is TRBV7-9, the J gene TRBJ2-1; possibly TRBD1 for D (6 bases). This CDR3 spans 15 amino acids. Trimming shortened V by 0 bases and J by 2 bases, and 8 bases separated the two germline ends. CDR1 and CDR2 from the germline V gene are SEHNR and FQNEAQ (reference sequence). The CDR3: CASSLATGTYNEQFF. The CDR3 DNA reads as TGTGCCAGCAGCTTAGCGACAGGAACCTACAATGAGCAGTTCTTC.

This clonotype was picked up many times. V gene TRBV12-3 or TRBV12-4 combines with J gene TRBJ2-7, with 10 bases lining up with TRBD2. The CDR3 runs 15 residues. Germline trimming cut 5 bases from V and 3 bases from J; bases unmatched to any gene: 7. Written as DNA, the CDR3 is TGTGCCAGCAGTCCCGGACTAGCGGCGAACTACGAGCAGTACTTC. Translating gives CASSPGLAANYEQYF.

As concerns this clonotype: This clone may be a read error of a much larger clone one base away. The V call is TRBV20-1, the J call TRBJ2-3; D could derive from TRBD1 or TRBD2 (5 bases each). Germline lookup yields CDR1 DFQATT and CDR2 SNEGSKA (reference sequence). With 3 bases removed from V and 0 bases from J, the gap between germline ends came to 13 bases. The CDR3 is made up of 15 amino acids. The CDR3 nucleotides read TGCAGTGCTAGGGACGGGGCCTTTAGCACAGATACGCAGTATTTT. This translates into CSARDGAFSTDTQYF.

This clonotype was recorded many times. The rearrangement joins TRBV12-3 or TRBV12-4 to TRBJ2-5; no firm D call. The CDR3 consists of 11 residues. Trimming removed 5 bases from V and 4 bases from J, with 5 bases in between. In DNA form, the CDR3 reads TGTGCCAGCAGTCAGAGAGAGACCCAGTACTTC. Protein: CASSQRETQYF.

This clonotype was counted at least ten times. CDR3: CAWSAQIATNEKLFF. In DNA form, the CDR3 reads TGTGCCTGGAGTGCCCAGATCGCAACTAATGAAAAACTGTTTTTT. V and J are TRBV30 and TRBJ1-4; no reliable D call. The germline V gene encodes CDR1 GTSNPN and CDR2 SVGIG (reference sequence). V lost 1 base and J lost 0, with 9 bases in between. The CDR3 covers 15 residues.

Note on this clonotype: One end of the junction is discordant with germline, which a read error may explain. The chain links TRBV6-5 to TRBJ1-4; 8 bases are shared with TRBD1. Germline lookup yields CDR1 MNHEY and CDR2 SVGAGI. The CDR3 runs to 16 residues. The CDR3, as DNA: TGTGCCAGCAGGTCGGACAGGGAAGTGGCTAATGAAAAACGGTTTTTT. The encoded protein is CASRSDREVANEKRFF.

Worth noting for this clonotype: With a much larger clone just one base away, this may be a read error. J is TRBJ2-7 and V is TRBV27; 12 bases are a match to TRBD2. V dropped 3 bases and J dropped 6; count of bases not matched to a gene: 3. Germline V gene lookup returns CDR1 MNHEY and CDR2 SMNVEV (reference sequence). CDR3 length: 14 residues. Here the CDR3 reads CASSLTSGGTEQYF. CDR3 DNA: TGTGCCAGCAGTTTGACTAGCGGGGGAACCGAGCAGTACTTC.

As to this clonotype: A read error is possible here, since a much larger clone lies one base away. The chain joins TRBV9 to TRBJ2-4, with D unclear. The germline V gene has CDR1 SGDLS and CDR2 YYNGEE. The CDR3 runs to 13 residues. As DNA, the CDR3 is TGTGCCAGCAGCGTAGATAACAAAAACGTTCAGTACTTC. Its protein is CASSVDNKNVQYF.